These 30 T cell receptor delta chains came from one sample sequenced in a study of γδ T cells in repeated Plasmodium falciparum infection. Vgamma9/Vdelta2+ and Vdelta2-negative gammadelta T cells were flow-sorted from PBMC for bulk sequencing. TCRdb fed the multiplex PCR reads to CATT. The repertoire consists of 90,000 to 95,000 delta-chain clones, with 0.98% occurring once and the leading ten covering just under 10%. Sequenced sample: gamma-delta T cells from blood. The source is a pool of human donors (malaria-infected and uninfected, not separated).

This clone was counted only a few times. The TCRdb protein comes from a much larger clone and disagrees with this DNA's translation at residue 21, likely due to a read error; the protein given here is derived from the DNA. V gene assignment gives TRDV1, but the J gene was left uncalled; the DNA was not compared with TRDD3, the D call given in the table. Germline values: CDR1 TSWWSYY, CDR2 QGS. The CDR3 is 23 amino acids. The DNA of the CDR3 is TGTGCTCTTGGGGAACTAGTTTCGCGCACCCCCCGGGGGATACCAGTAAGCACCGATAAACCCATCTTT. Translation gives CALGELVSRTPRGIPVSTDKPIF.

This clone was detected ten times or more. The chain links TRDV1 to TRDJ1; perhaps TRDD2 as D (6 bases). Here the J gene came from matching the DNA to germline, since TCRdb omits it. The CDR3 is made up of 17 amino acids. Deletions cut 7 bases from V and 4 bases from J, with 25 bases between. The V gene's germline CDR1 is TSWWSYY and CDR2 QGS. DNA of the CDR3: TGTGCTCTTGTATATCCTACAGGTCCCACAACATTCGATAAACTCATCTTT. Translation: CALVYPTGPTTFDKLIF.

This clone appeared many times. It is likely a read error: a sequence one base away is far more abundant. Distinct nucleotide sequences in the sample also encode this CDR3. The V and J genes are TRDV2 and TRDJ1, with 8 bases lining up with TRDD3. Germline matching of the DNA provided the J gene here, since TCRdb leaves it blank. The J segment lost 2 bases and the V segment lost 7 bases, leaving 11 bases of the junction unmatched. The CDR3 is 15 residues long. Germline assignment: CDR1 GEAIGNYY and CDR2 EKD. CDR3: CACDALLGGTDKLIF. The CDR3 DNA sequence: TGTGCCTGCGACGCCTTACTGGGGGGGACCGATAAACTCATCTTT.

Points on this clone: The protein TCRdb lists belongs to a much larger clone and differs from this DNA's translation at residue 11, which points to a read error; the protein shown is made from the DNA. This chain uses TRDV2 with TRDJ3; 12 nucleotides line up with TRDD3. The J gene comes from matching the DNA to germline here; TCRdb lacks it. V gave up 4 bases and J gave up 2 bases; unmatched junction bases: 8. The CDR3 extends over 19 amino acids. Germline-derived CDR1 and CDR2 are GEAIGNYY and EKD. CDR3 sequence reads: CACDSLGDTSAWDTRQMFF. CDR3 nucleotide sequence: TGTGCCTGTGATTCTCTGGGGGATACGAGCGCCTGGGACACCCGACAGATGTTTTTC.

This clone was observed many times. This chain links TRDV1 with TRDJ2; TRDD3 matches at 10 bases. The CDR3 is made up of 18 amino acids. The V and J ends lost 10 bases and 13 bases, in that order; junction bases with no gene match: 27. The germline CDR1 and CDR2 sequences are TSWWSYY and QGS. The CDR3 coding sequence is TGTGCTCCTCCTATACCCAACCTAGTACTGGGGGATCAGGCTGGACTCTTCTTT. It is translated as CAPPIPNLVLGDQAGLFF.

This clone was seen more than once but under ten times. TCRdb has a much larger clone's protein, which differs at residue 14 from the translation of this DNA, likely because of a read error; what is shown is the protein translated from the DNA. The V gene is listed as TRDV2; no J gene was called; the DNA was not compared with TRDD3, the D call given in the table. The CDR3 is 16 residues long. Germline lookup yields CDR1 GEAIGNYY and CDR2 EKD. The CDR3: CACDGVTRSNTDKPIF. The CDR3 DNA is TGTGCCTGTGACGGGGTGACCCGATCCAACACCGATAAACCCATCTTT.

Note on this clone: One base away lies a much larger clone, so this may be a sequencing read error. The limits of the CDR3 on the DNA are not certain, so only TCRdb's listed CDR3 is given. The V gene corresponds to TRAV29/DV5; no J gene was called; the D call TRDD3 from the table was never checked on the DNA. The CDR3 spans 21 amino acids, including both terminal residues. The germline gives CDR1 NSMFDY, CDR2 ISSIKDK. The CDR3 sequence: CSVLLCSKRPYWGIYADKLIF.

This clone was counted a few times. A much larger clone differs from this one at a single base, so this may be a read error. The sample carries other DNA sequences with the same CDR3. This chain connects TRDV1 to TRDJ1, with 11 bases that match TRDD3. This CDR3 is 29 amino acids long. The germline CDR1 and CDR2 sequences are TSWWSYY and QGS. The DNA for the CDR3 is TGTGCTCTTGGGGAACTCCGGCTAAAACGCGAGTACTGGGGGATAGCAACGCCTTATCCGGATCGCGGGGCCGATAAACTAATCTTT. Its translation is CALGELRLKREYWGIATPYPDRGADKLIF.

There are a few counts of this clone. With a much larger clone just one base away, this may be a read error. The J gene went uncalled, whereas the V gene is TRDV2; the D segment call TRDD3 is taken from the table without a DNA check. The CDR3 is 20 amino acids. Looked up from germline, CDR1 is GEAIGNYY and CDR2 is EKD. The CDR3, as DNA: TGTGCCTGTGACAAGGTCCTGGGGGATACGCATTCCTGGGACACCCGACAGGTGTTTTTC. Translated, it gives CACDKVLGDTHSWDTRQVFF.

Concerning this clone: The protein TCRdb gives is from a much larger clone and does not agree with this DNA's translation at residue 11, likely a read error; the protein shown here comes from the DNA. The V call is TRDV1, the J call TRDJ3; D is possibly TRDD2 or TRDD3 (5 bases each). From germline, CDR1 is TSWWSYY and CDR2 QGS. The length of the CDR3 is 16 residues. This CDR3 is CALNLRHTWDIRQMFF. As DNA, the CDR3 is TGTGCTCTAAACCTACGGCACACCTGGGACATCCGACAGATGTTTTTC.

Judged by abundance, this clone is medium-sized (0.01 to 0.1%). This sample includes further DNA sequences coding for the same CDR3. J is TRDJ1 and V is TRDV2; D possibly corresponds to TRDD3 (7 bases). CDR3 length: 19 amino acids. The V gene's germline CDR1 is GEAIGNYY and CDR2 EKD. Trimming cost V 2 bases and J 4 bases, with 28 bases left between them. The CDR3 sequence: CACDRLPRGIQNDDDKLIF. DNA for the CDR3: TGTGCCTGTGACAGACTTCCTCGCGGGATACAGAACGACGACGATAAACTCATCTTT.

This clone turned up a few times. For this DNA, TCRdb reports the protein of a much larger clone, which diverges at residue 17, most likely from a read error; the protein presented here is translated directly from the DNA. No call exists for the J gene, whereas the V gene is TRDV2; the table's D call, TRDD3, was not checked against the DNA. CDR3 length equals 18 residues. In germline, CDR1 is GEAIGNYY, CDR2 EKD. CDR3 region: CACDTVMMGDTNTDKLTF. DNA of the CDR3: TGTGCCTGTGACACCGTAATGATGGGGGATACAAACACCGATAAACTCACCTTT.

This clone was counted only a few times. TCRdb attributes to this sequence the protein of a much larger clone, which differs from the DNA translation at residue 3; a read error is likely, and the protein displayed is translated from the DNA. The genes are TRDV2 and TRDJ1; 11 positions agree with TRDD3. The CDR3 consists of 18 residues. The germline V gene has CDR1 GEAIGNYY and CDR2 EKD. This CDR3 is CARDTLLGDIPHTDKLIF. For the CDR3, the DNA is TGTGCCCGTGACACCTTACTGGGGGATATCCCGCACACCGATAAACTCATCTTT.

In this sample, this clone turned up a few times. The protein recorded in TCRdb matches a much larger clone and deviates from this DNA's translation at residue 5, suggesting a read error; the protein here is obtained by translating the DNA. CDR3 DNA sequence: TGTGCTCTTGGGAAACTGGGATTCCTAGGGGGATACGCCGATAAACTCATCTTT. Amino acids: CALGKLGFLGGYADKLIF. J is TRDJ1 and V is TRDV1; 10 bases agree with TRDD3. The J gene was missing in TCRdb and was found by matching the end of the DNA to germline. The CDR3 totals 18 residues. Germline V gene sequence: CDR1 TSWWSYY, CDR2 QGS.

With respect to this clone: TCRdb's entry gives the protein of a much larger clone, which mismatches this DNA's translation at residue 16, likely from a read error; the protein reported here is translated from the DNA. The chain has TRDV2 and TRDJ1; 10 bases are a match to TRDD3. The CDR3 extends over 19 amino acids. CDR1 and CDR2 (germline): GEAIGNYY, EKD. The V gene end was trimmed by 3 bases and the J gene end by 10 bases; junction bases not matched to a gene: 25. The CDR3 sequence: CACDSVHAGGYAKENRLIF. The CDR3 DNA follows: TGTGCCTGTGACTCCGTGCATGCGGGGGGATACGCGAAAGAGAATAGACTCATCTTT.

This clone was counted only a few times. A read error likely explains why the TCRdb protein, taken from a much larger clone, differs from this DNA's translation at residue 13; the protein shown is translated from the DNA. The chain links TRDV2 to TRDJ1; weak D call: TRDD2 (5 bases). No J gene was available from TCRdb, and it was assigned here by a germline match of the DNA. CDR1 and CDR2 (germline): GEAIGNYY, EKD. The CDR3 runs 16 residues. CDR3 loop: CACDLLSSGYTDRLIF. The CDR3 DNA sequence: TGTGCCTGTGACCTACTATCTTCCGGGTACACCGATAGACTCATCTTT.

This clone was picked up many times. A far larger clone is one nucleotide away, so this likely arose from a read error. The same CDR3 arises from other DNA sequences in this sample as well. V and J are TRDV1 and TRDJ1; 8 bases are a match to TRDD3. CDR1 is TSWWSYY, CDR2 QGS, per germline. CDR3 length: 14 residues. CDR3 in amino acids: CALGGLWGTDKLIF. CDR3 in DNA: TGCGCTCTTGGGGGACTCTGGGGGACTGATAAACTCATCTTT.

This clone was picked up many times. A far larger clone is one base from this, pointing to a likely read error. The sample has other DNA sequences that encode this CDR3 too. V usage is TRDV1 and J usage is TRDJ1; 10 bases are a match to TRDD3. Trimming took 2 bases from V and 0 from J; bases not matched to a gene: 27. The CDR3 length is 24 residues. Germline V gives CDR1 TSWWSYY, CDR2 QGS. The CDR3 bases are TGTGCTCTTGGGGAATCCCCAACCTCCTCGATGTACTGGGGGATCACCCCCCACACCGATAAACTCATCTTT. Its protein is CALGESPTSSMYWGITPHTDKLIF.

This clone was found a few times. The mismatch at residue 6 between this DNA's translation and the TCRdb protein of a much larger clone likely reflects a read error; the protein shown is translated from the DNA. The chain combines TRDV2 with TRDJ1, with D tentatively TRDD3 (6 bases). Trimming left V 2 bases short and J 3 bases short, with 18 bases between. Germline CDR1 reads GEAIGNYY; CDR2 reads EKD. The CDR3 loop spans 16 amino acids. The CDR3 sequence: CACDKSGADGADKLIF. In DNA form, the CDR3 reads TGTGCCTGTGACAAGTCTGGGGCCGACGGGGCCGATAAACTCATCTTT.

Note on this clone: A far bigger clonotype differs at one base, so this is likely a read error. This sample also contains other DNA sequences that code for the same CDR3. The V and J genes are TRDV1 and TRDJ1; weak D call: TRDD2 (5 bases). Here the J gene came from matching the DNA to germline, since TCRdb omits it. V lost 3 bases to trimming and J lost 0 bases, with 35 bases between them. Germline CDR1 and CDR2: TSWWSYY and QGS. The CDR3 has 23 residues. This chain's CDR3 is CALGDPLSTAPTYVHQYTDKLIF. In DNA, the CDR3 is TGTGCTCTTGGGGACCCCCTCTCTACGGCCCCAACCTACGTCCATCAATACACCGATAAACTCATCTTT.

A word on this clone: TCRdb records a much larger clone's protein for this DNA, with a difference at residue 15 that likely arises from a read error; the protein given is the translation of the DNA. This rearrangement joins TRDV1 to TRDJ1, with 9 bases that match TRDD3. The germline V gene encodes CDR1 TSWWSYY and CDR2 QGS. Unmatched junction bases numbered 24, after V lost 4 bases and J lost 0 bases. This CDR3 contains 22 residues. CDR3: CALGVLLSHPLLGDLYTDKLIF. CDR3 nucleotides: TGTGCTCTTGGGGTCCTACTTTCCCACCCTTTACTGGGGGACCTGTACACCGATAAACTCATCTTT.

This clone was counted between two and nine times. With a far larger clone one base away, a read error is the likely cause. This same CDR3 is encoded by further DNA sequences in the sample. The chain couples TRDV2 to TRDJ1, with D uncertain. TCRdb does not report a J gene; here it was assigned by matching the DNA to germline references. This CDR3 spans 11 amino acids. The V gene's germline CDR1 is GEAIGNYY and CDR2 EKD. This CDR3 reads CAWGYTDKLIF. Here the CDR3 DNA reads TGTGCCTGGGGGTACACTGATAAACTCATCTTT.

Turning to this clone: With a far larger clone one base away, a read error is the likely cause. This sample includes further DNA sequences coding for the same CDR3. The CDR3 loop reads CALGDPNLGDDRGYTDKLIF. The CDR3 DNA sequence: TGTGCCCTTGGGGACCCTAATTTGGGGGACGATCGGGGTTACACCGATAAACTCATCTTT. This chain joins TRDV1 and TRDJ1; 7 bases are shared with TRDD3. Germline lookup yields CDR1 TSWWSYY and CDR2 QGS. This CDR3 has 20 amino acids.

In this sample, this clone turned up a few times. TCRdb pairs this DNA with a much larger clone's protein that differs at residue 16, likely a read error; the protein shown was translated from the DNA. This sequence joins TRDV1 and TRDJ1; perhaps D is TRDD2 or TRDD3 (6 bases each). The germline V gene encodes CDR1 TSWWSYY and CDR2 QGS. This CDR3 has 22 amino acids. V lost 4 bases and J lost 5, with 38 bases in between. The CDR3 DNA reads TGTGCTCTTGGGGGTCCCTTCCGCCCGAACGGGGGGGACCTACCAAGGTGGGATAAACTCATCTTT. This encodes CALGGPFRPNGGDLPRWDKLIF.

Details on this clone: The amino acid sequence in TCRdb belongs to a much larger clone and departs from this DNA's translation at residue 10, likely a sequencing read error; the sequence shown is translated from the DNA. The chain links TRDV1 to TRDJ1, with TRDD3 identical over 7 bases. The J gene, absent from TCRdb, was called here by matching the DNA to germline. The trim removed 1 base at V and 3 bases at J, leaving 14 bases unmatched. The CDR3 consists of 18 residues. In germline, CDR1 is TSWWSYY, CDR2 QGS. The CDR3 loop is CALGERRLGVPKSDKLIF. CDR3 nucleotide sequence: TGTGCTCTTGGGGAACGTCGCCTGGGGGTTCCCAAGTCCGATAAACTCATCTTT.

This clone was found a few times. The TCRdb protein comes from a much larger clone and disagrees with this DNA's translation at residue 14, likely due to a read error; the protein given here is derived from the DNA. The chain has TRDV1 and TRDJ1; 10 nucleotides line up with TRDD3. Trimming cost V 4 bases and J 5 bases; bases outside gene matches: 25. CDR3 size: 21 residues. Germline-derived CDR1 and CDR2 are TSWWSYY and QGS. CDR3 residues: CALGGASSSLLGDLSEDKLIF. The CDR3 nucleotides are TGTGCTCTTGGGGGCGCCTCTTCTTCCCTACTGGGGGATCTTTCCGAGGATAAACTCATCTTT.

This clone has more than one count but fewer than ten. TCRdb assigns this DNA the protein of a much larger clone, which departs from its translation at residue 9; this likely reflects a read error, and the protein shown comes from translating the DNA. The chain links TRDV1 to TRDJ1; the match to TRDD2 covers 7 bases. Because TCRdb records no J gene, it was assigned here through a match of the DNA to germline. This CDR3 is 19 amino acids long. The junction had 13 bases not matched to a gene; V was cut back by 0 bases and J by 0 bases. Per the germline V gene, CDR1 is TSWWSYY and CDR2 is QGS. CDR3 residues: CALGELAFLYGPYTDKLIF. DNA of the CDR3: TGTGCTCTTGGGGAACTCGCCTTCCTGTATGGTCCGTACACCGATAAACTCATCTTT.

Note on this clone: TCRdb's entry gives the protein of a much larger clone, which mismatches this DNA's translation at residue 10, likely from a read error; the protein reported here is translated from the DNA. The rearrangement uses TRDV1 and TRDJ1; 7 nucleotides align to TRDD2. The J gene, absent from TCRdb, was called here by matching the DNA to germline. Germline CDR1 reads TSWWSYY; CDR2 reads QGS. Trimming at V came to 0 bases and at J to 2 bases, leaving 24 bases not matched to a gene. The length of the CDR3 is 22 residues. This CDR3 reads CALGELNCIVKAFLIGTDKLIF. The DNA of the CDR3 is TGTGCTCTTGGGGAACTCAACTGCATCGTAAAGGCCTTCCTTATAGGAACCGATAAACTCATCTTT.

This clone was counted a few times. A far larger clone is only one base removed, so a read error is likely. At the DNA level, this CDR3 is encoded by other sequences in the same sample as well. V usage is TRDV2 and J usage is TRDJ1, with 9 nucleotides matching TRDD3. Here the J gene was assigned by germline matching of the DNA, as TCRdb has none. V was clipped by 0 bases and J by 1 base; unmatched bases: 14. Germline V gives CDR1 GEAIGNYY, CDR2 EKD. CDR3 length: 19 residues. In DNA form, the CDR3 reads TGTGCCTGTGACACCGTATCGGCTGGGGGATTTCTCCCCACCGATAAACTCATCTTT. Translation: CACDTVSAGGFLPTDKLIF.

This clone has just a few counts. The protein that TCRdb holds for this DNA derives from a much larger clone and differs from the translated DNA at residue 4, which likely indicates a read error; the protein shown here is translated from the DNA. The chain is built from TRDV1 and TRDJ1, with 13 bases identical to TRDD3. CDR3 size: 22 residues. Germline V lookup: CDR1 TSWWSYY, CDR2 QGS. V lost 7 bases to trimming and J lost 2 bases; unmatched junction nucleotides: 25. The CDR3 protein is CALDAPFLRQPVLGDTTDKLIF. CDR3 in DNA: TGTGCTCTTGACGCCCCTTTCCTACGTCAGCCCGTACTGGGGGATACGACCGATAAACTCATCTTT.